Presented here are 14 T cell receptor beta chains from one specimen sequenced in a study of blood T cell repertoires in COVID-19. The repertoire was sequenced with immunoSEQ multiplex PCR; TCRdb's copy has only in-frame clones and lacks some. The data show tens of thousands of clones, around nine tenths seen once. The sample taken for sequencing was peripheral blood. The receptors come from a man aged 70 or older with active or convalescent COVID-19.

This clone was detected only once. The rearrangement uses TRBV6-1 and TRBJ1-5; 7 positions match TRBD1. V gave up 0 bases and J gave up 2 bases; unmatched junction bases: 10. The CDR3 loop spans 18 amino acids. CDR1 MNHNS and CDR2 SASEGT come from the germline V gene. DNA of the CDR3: TGTGCCAGCAGTGAAGCAGGGACAGCTCCTAGAGGCAATCAGCCCCAGCATTTT. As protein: CASSEAGTAPRGNQPQHF.

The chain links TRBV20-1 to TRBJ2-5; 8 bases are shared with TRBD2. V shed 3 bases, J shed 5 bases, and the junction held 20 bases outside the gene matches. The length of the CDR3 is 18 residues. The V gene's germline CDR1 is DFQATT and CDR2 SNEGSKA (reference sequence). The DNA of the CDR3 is TGCAGTGCTAGTGGCAGGGATGTTAGCGGGGTATGGGGCGAGACCCAGTACTTC. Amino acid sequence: CSASGRDVSGVWGETQYF.

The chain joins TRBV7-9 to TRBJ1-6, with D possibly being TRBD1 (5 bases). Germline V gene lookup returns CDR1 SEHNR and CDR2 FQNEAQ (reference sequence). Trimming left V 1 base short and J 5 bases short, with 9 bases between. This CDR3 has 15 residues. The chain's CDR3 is CASSLGGVDNSPLHF. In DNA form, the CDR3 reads TGTGCCAGCAGCTTAGGGGGCGTAGATAATTCACCCCTCCACTTT.

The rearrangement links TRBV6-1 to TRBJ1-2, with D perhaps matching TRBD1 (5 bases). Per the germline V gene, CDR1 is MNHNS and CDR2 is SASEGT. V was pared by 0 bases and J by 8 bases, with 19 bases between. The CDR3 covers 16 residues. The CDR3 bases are TGTGCCAGCAGTGAAGCATATGGGGAAAGAAGGGGCGGCTACACCTTC. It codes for CASSEAYGERRGGYTF.

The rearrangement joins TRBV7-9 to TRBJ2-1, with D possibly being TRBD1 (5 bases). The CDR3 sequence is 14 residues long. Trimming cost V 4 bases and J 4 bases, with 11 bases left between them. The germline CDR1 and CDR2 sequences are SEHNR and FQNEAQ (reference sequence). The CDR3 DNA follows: TGTGCCAGCAGCTACCGGCCAGGGTACAATGAGCAGTTCTTC. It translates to CASSYRPGYNEQFF.

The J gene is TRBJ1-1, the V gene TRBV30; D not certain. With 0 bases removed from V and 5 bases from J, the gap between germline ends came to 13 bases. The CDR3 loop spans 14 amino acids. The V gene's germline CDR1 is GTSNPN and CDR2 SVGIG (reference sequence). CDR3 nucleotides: TGTGCCTGGAGTGTTGGCCGGGGTCGGACTGAAGCTTTCTTT. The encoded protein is CAWSVGRGRTEAFF.

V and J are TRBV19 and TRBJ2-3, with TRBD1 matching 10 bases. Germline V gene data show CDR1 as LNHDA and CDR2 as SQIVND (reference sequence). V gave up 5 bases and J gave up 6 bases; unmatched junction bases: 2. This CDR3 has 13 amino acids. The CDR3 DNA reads TGTGCCAGTAGTGACAGGGGGCTGGATACGCAGTATTTT. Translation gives CASSDRGLDTQYF.

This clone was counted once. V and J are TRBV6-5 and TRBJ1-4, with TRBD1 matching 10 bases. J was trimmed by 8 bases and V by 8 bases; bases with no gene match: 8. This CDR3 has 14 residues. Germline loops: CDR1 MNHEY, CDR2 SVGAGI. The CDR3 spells CASGQGVVQEKLFF. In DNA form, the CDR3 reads TGTGCCAGCGGACAGGGGGTAGTTCAGGAAAAACTGTTTTTT.

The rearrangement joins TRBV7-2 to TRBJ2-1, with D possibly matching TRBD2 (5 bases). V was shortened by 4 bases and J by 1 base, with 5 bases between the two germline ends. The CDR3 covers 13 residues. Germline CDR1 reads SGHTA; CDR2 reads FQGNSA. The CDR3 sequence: CASSWTSYNEQFF. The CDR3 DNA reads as TGTGCCAGCAGCTGGACTTCCTACAATGAGCAGTTCTTC.

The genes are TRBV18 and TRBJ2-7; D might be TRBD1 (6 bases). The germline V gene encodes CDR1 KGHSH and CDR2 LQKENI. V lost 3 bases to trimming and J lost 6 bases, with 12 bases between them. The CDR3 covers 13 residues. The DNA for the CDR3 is TGTGCCAGCTCACCCCTACAGGGATCCGAGCAGTACTTC. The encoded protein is CASSPLQGSEQYF.

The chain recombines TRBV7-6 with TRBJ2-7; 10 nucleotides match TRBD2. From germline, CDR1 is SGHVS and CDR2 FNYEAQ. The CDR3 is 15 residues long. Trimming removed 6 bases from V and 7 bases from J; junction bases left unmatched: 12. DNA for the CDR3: TGTGCCAGCAGTACAATAGCGGGAGGAACGGGAGAGCAGTACTTC. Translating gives CASSTIAGGTGEQYF.

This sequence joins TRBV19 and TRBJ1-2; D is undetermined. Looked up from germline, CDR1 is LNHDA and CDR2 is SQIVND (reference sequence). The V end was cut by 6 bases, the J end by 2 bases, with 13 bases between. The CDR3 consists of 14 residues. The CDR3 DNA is TGTGCCAGTAGCCACCGGGAGACAAACTATGGCTACACCTTC. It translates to CASSHRETNYGYTF. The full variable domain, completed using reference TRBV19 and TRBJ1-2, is DGGITQSPKYLFRKEGQNVTLSCEQNLNHDAMYWYRQDPGQGLRLIYYSQIVNDFQKGDIAEGYSVSREKKESFPLTVTSAQKNPTAFYLCASSHRETNYGYTFGSGTRLTVV.

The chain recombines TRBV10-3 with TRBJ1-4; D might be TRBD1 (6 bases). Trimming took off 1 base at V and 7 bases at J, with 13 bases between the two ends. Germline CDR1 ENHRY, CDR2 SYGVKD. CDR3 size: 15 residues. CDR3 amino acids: CAISEWAGVGEKLFF. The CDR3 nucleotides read TGTGCCATCAGTGAGTGGGCAGGGGTCGGTGAAAAACTGTTTTTT.

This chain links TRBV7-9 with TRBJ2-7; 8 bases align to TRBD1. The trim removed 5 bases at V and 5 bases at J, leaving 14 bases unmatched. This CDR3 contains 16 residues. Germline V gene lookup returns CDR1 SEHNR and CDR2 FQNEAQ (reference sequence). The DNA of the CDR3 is TGTGCCAGCAGCCGAAGGACAGGGACCGGCTTAGACGAGCAGTACTTC. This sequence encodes CASSRRTGTGLDEQYF.